These T cell receptor beta chains were read from a single sample in a study of memory CD4+ T cells and cytomegalovirus serostatus. The data were produced by immunoSEQ multiplex PCR, yet TCRdb's version contains in-frame clones alone and is incomplete. There are about 82,000 clones in the sample; approximately 80% occur only once, and around 0.78% lies in the top ten. The material sequenced was memory CD4+ T cells from blood. The receptors derive from an adult in good health and CMV-seronegative. Each CDR3 is given with its conserved first and last residue. The D gene is left open where the match is weak. Only part of the rows carry a size: once, few, many, or a class if the clone is expanded.

once	TRBV18	NA	TRBJ1-4	TGTGCCAGCTCACCACCTTCATTGAGGCGCCGTAATGAAAAACTGTTTTTT	CASSPPSLRRRNEKLFF
NA	TRBV28	NA	TRBJ1-4	TGTGCCAGCAGTTTATGGCCCGGGAGCTCAACTAATGAAAAACTGTTTTTT	CASSLWPGSSTNEKLFF
NA	TRBV19	NA	TRBJ2-7	TGTGCCAGTAGTAAGGAACGGGGGACCTACGAGCAGTACTTC	CASSKERGTYEQYF
few	TRBV9	NA	TRBJ2-3	TGTGCCAGCAGCGTAGATGCTCGAGATACGCAGTATTTT	CASSVDARDTQYF
few	TRBV30	NA	TRBJ1-5	TGTGCCTGGAGCGAAAATGGCGGCTATGGTCAGCCCCAGCATTTT	CAWSENGGYGQPQHF
NA	TRBV7-8	NA	TRBJ1-2	TGTGCCAGCAGCCTTATGGGAGGCTACACCTTC	CASSLMGGYTF
NA	TRBV4-2	TRBD1	TRBJ1-1	TGTGCCAGCAGCCAAGGGTCAGGGGGCCCCGAAGCTTTCTTT	CASSQGSGGPEAFF
NA	TRBV9	NA	TRBJ1-5	TGTGCCAGCAGCGTAGCCGGGGAAACCGATCAGCCCCAGCATTTT	CASSVAGETDQPQHF
NA	TRBV27	TRBD1	TRBJ1-6	TGTGCCAGCGGACAGGTTAACTATAATTCACCCCTCCACTTT	CASGQVNYNSPLHF
NA	TRBV2	TRBD1	TRBJ1-4	TGTGCCAGCAGTGTCAGGACAGGGGGTGAAAAACTGTTTTTT	CASSVRTGGEKLFF
NA	TRBV28	NA	TRBJ1-2	TGTGCCAGCAGTTTGAGAAGGTATGGCTACACCTTC	CASSLRRYGYTF
NA	TRBV30	TRBD1	TRBJ2-7	TGTGCCTGGGGCGAAGGGGACAGGACTGAGCAGTACTTC	CAWGEGDRTEQYF
NA	TRBV11-1	NA	TRBJ2-7	TGTGCCAGCAGACAAGCCGGGGGCTCCTACGAGCAGTACTTC	CASRQAGGSYEQYF
NA	TRBV5-4	TRBD1	TRBJ1-2	TGTGCCAGCAGCTGGGGACAGGGGGCTGTCTATGGCTACACCTTC	CASSWGQGAVYGYTF
NA	TRBV5-3	TRBD1	TRBJ1-1	TGTGCCAGAAGCTTGGCGGGACAGGGGGCGGAGAACACTGAAGCTTTCTTT	CARSLAGQGAENTEAFF
NA	TRBV7-2	TRBD2	TRBJ2-2	TGTGCCAGCAGCTTATCCGCGGGGGGGACCGGGGAGCTGTTTTTT	CASSLSAGGTGELFF
once	TRBV6-1	NA	TRBJ1-1	TGTGCCAGCAGTGAACCCCCTTCATGGAACACTGAAGCTTTCTTT	CASSEPPSWNTEAFF
once	TRBV7-2	NA	TRBJ2-2	TGTGCCAGCAGCTTGACAGGGAACACCGGGGAGCTGTTTTTT	CASSLTGNTGELFF
few	TRBV5-5	NA	TRBJ1-5	TGTGCCAGCAGCTGGAACCAGGGATCAGGTGGCAATCAGCCCCAGCATTTT	CASSWNQGSGGNQPQHF
NA	TRBV28	NA	TRBJ1-3	TGTGCCAGCAGTTTAGTATCCCGAAACACCATATATTTT	CASSLVSRNTIYF
NA	TRBV2	NA	TRBJ2-2	TGTGCCAGCAGTGAGATCCTAGGAGGGCCCGGGGAGCTGTTTTTT	CASSEILGGPGELFF
few	TRBV4-2	NA	TRBJ1-1	TGTGCCAGCAGCCAGCAGGCAGGTGAAGCTTTCTTT	CASSQQAGEAFF
NA	TRBV7-9	TRBD2	TRBJ2-1	TGTGCCAGCAGACCACTATCGGCGGGGGGGCCGTGGTTAGATGAGCAGTTCTTC	CASRPLSAGGPWLDEQFF
NA	TRBV14	NA	TRBJ1-2	TGTGCCAGCAGCCAAGGGTTAAGCTATGGCTACACCTTC	CASSQGLSYGYTF
NA	TRBV18	TRBD1	TRBJ1-1	TGTGCCAGCTCAGAAAGGAGCGACAGGGTGTCTGAAGCTTTCTTT	CASSERSDRVSEAFF
NA	TRBV6-5	NA	TRBJ1-2	TGTGCCAGCAGTCCAGGACAGACGAACTATGGCTACACCTTC	CASSPGQTNYGYTF
NA	TRBV27	NA	TRBJ2-2	TGTGCCAGCACCTTTAACCTACCGAAGAACACCGGGGAGCTGTTTTTT	CASTFNLPKNTGELFF
NA	TRBV7-9	NA	TRBJ1-1	TGTGCCAGCAGCTTAGACAGCTACAACACTGAAGCTTTCTTT	CASSLDSYNTEAFF
NA	TRBV6-1	NA	TRBJ1-2	TGTGCCAGCAGTGAATTGGGGGGGCAGCGCTATGGCTACACCTTC	CASSELGGQRYGYTF
NA	TRBV19	NA	TRBJ1-6	TGTGCCAGTAGTGGGAATCTTGATTCACCCCTCCACTTT	CASSGNLDSPLHF
once	TRBV21-1	NA	TRBJ1-3	TGTGCCAGCAGGTCCAAGAGCTTTCTTCAGATAAGTATAAACACCATATATTTT	CASRSKSFLQISINTIYF
NA	TRBV5-4	NA	TRBJ2-7	TGTGCCATCGGCTACGAGCAGTACTTC	CAIGYEQYF
once	TRBV29-1	NA	TRBJ2-1	TGCAGCGGGACCACGAGCTCCTACAATGAGCAGTTCTTC	CSGTTSSYNEQFF
NA	TRBV19	NA	TRBJ1-1	TGTGCCAGTAGTATAGCCGGGAACGCCCTGAACACTGAAGCTTTCTTT	CASSIAGNALNTEAFF
NA	TRBV10-3	TRBD2	TRBJ2-1	TGTGCCATCAGTGTCGCTAGCGGGGGGACTGAGCAGTTCTTC	CAISVASGGTEQFF
NA	TRBV2	NA	TRBJ1-1	TGTGCCACCAGGGGACAAAGGAACACTGAAGCTTTCTTT	CATRGQRNTEAFF
NA	TRBV30	NA	TRBJ1-2	TGTGCCTGGGAGAGGGAGAACTACTATGGCTACACCTTC	CAWERENYYGYTF
few	TRBV30	TRBD1	TRBJ1-6	TGTGCCTGGAGTGTCGGGGGACAGGGATTGTCACCCCTCCACTTT	CAWSVGGQGLSPLHF
NA	TRBV6-1	NA	TRBJ1-1	TGTGCCAGCAGTGATACCGATAACACTGAAGCTTTCTTT	CASSDTDNTEAFF
NA	TRBV6-6	TRBD1	TRBJ2-7	TGTGCCAGCAGTAAATCCGGGACAGAGTCCGAGCAGTACTTC	CASSKSGTESEQYF
few	TRBV6-1	NA	TRBJ1-3	TGTGCCAGCACTAAGGACCGAACTGGAAACACCATATATTTT	CASTKDRTGNTIYF
NA	TRBV28	NA	TRBJ2-6	TGTGCCAGCAGGGACCTTGGGGCTGGGGCCAACGTCCTGACTTTC	CASRDLGAGANVLTF
NA	TRBV6-6	NA	TRBJ2-5	TGTGCCAGCAAAGGACCGCAAGAGACCCAGTACTTC	CASKGPQETQYF
NA	TRBV4-3	TRBD1	TRBJ1-5	TGCGCCAGCAGCCGGACCCGGACAGGACGCAATCAGCCCCAGCATTTT	CASSRTRTGRNQPQHF